One and the same sample provided the 9 T cell receptor beta chains below, sequenced in a study of shared clonotypes between healthy human individuals. Repertoires were generated with immunoSEQ multiplex PCR, while TCRdb's copy carries only in-frame clones and drops some. The sample carries roughly 2.2 million clones, about nine tenths recorded once. Material: naive CD4+ T cells from PBMCs. The subset denotes: CD45RA+ positively selected. The receptors originated from a man aged 18 to 29 in good health. Some clones in this sample may be carry-over from other donors' samples.

This chain connects TRBV9 to TRBJ2-3; the match to TRBD2 covers 7 bases. This CDR3 region has 19 residues. Per germline, CDR1 SGDLS and CDR2 YYNGEE. V was clipped by 3 bases and J by 4 bases; unmatched bases: 20. The CDR3 DNA follows: TGTGCCAGCAGCGCCCCGGGAGGATTTGGGAGAATTGGGCCAGATACGCAGTATTTT. Translated, it gives CASSAPGGFGRIGPDTQYF.

The chain couples TRBV5-1 to TRBJ1-1; the D is unclear. From germline, CDR1 is SGHRS and CDR2 YFSETQ. The CDR3 is 13 residues long. Trimming left V 4 bases short and J 4 bases short, with 11 bases between. The CDR3 loop is CASSQLPGTEAFF. For the CDR3, the DNA is TGCGCCAGCAGCCAACTCCCGGGCACTGAAGCTTTCTTT. Drawing the rest from reference TRBV5-1 and TRBJ1-1, the complete variable domain is KAGVTQTPRYLIKTRGQQVTLSCSPISGHRSVSWYQQTPGQGLQFLFEYFSETQRNKGNFPGRFSGRQFSNSRSEMNVSTLELGDSALYLCASSQLPGTEAFFGQGTRLTVV.

The chain has TRBV7-9 and TRBJ2-7; a possible D gene is TRBD2 (6 bases). CDR3 length: 15 amino acids. Germline lookup yields CDR1 SEHNR and CDR2 FQNEAQ (reference sequence). Trimming shortened V by 0 bases and J by 1 base, and 10 bases separated the two germline ends. CDR3 coding DNA: TGTGCCAGCAGCTTAGCTCTTGCGGGGTCCTACGAGCAGTACTTC. This sequence encodes CASSLALAGSYEQYF.

The J gene is TRBJ2-7, the V gene TRBV15, with D uncertain. V gave up 0 bases and J gave up 3 bases, with 6 bases separating them. Germline loops: CDR1 LNHNV, CDR2 YYDKDF (reference sequence). The CDR3 spans 13 residues. The DNA of the CDR3 is TGTGCCACCAGCAGAGATGAGGTCTACGAGCAGTACTTC. This translates into CATSRDEVYEQYF.

The V and J genes are TRBV29-1 and TRBJ2-7; D unresolved. The CDR3 sequence is 13 residues long. The germline CDR1 and CDR2 sequences are SQVTM and ANQGSEA. V lost 3 bases and J 6 bases, leaving 15 bases between the germline ends. CDR3 coding DNA: TGCAGCGTTGATACGTCCGGGCGAGGCGAGCAGTACTTC. Residues: CSVDTSGRGEQYF.

J is TRBJ2-2 and V is TRBV18, with 9 bases identical to TRBD2. The CDR3 has 16 amino acids. J was trimmed by 1 base and V by 4 bases; bases with no gene match: 4. Per the germline V gene, CDR1 is KGHSH and CDR2 is LQKENI. In nucleotides, the CDR3 is TGTGCCAGCTCACGACAGACTAGCGGGAACACCGGGGAGCTGTTTTTT. Its protein product is CASSRQTSGNTGELFF.

A single count supports this clone. This rearrangement joins TRBV7-3 to TRBJ2-7; no clear D. Germline assignment: CDR1 SGHTA and CDR2 FQGTGA. V was cut by 1 base and J by 6 bases, with 16 bases left in between. This CDR3 has 15 amino acids. CDR3 in amino acids: CASSLMASTQSEQYF. CDR3 DNA sequence: TGTGCCAGCAGCTTAATGGCCAGTACCCAATCCGAGCAGTACTTC. The full variable domain, in which reference TRBV7-3 and TRBJ2-7 provide the parts outside the CDR3, is GAGVSQTPSNKVTEKGKYVELRCDPISGHTALYWYRQSLGQGPEFLIYFQGTGAADDSGLPNDRFFAVRPEGSVSTLKIQRTERGDSAVYLCASSLMASTQSEQYFGPGTRLTVT.

This clone was seen only once. The chain links TRBV10-1 to TRBJ2-3; tentative D call: TRBD2 (6 bases). The V gene's germline CDR1 is WNHNN and CDR2 SYGVQD (reference sequence). V lost 5 bases, J lost 6 bases, and 12 bases lay in between. This CDR3 is 13 amino acids long. The CDR3 loop is CASSPGTADTQYF. CDR3 DNA sequence: TGCGCCAGCAGTCCAGGGACTGCGGATACGCAGTATTTT.

This sequence joins TRBV19 and TRBJ2-3, with 7 bases identical to TRBD2. CDR3 length: 15 residues. V lost 5 bases, J lost 6 bases, and 11 bases stayed unmatched. In germline, CDR1 is LNHDA, CDR2 SQIVND (reference sequence). The DNA for the CDR3 is TGTGCCAGTAGTCCCGTAGCGGGTTTTTCGGATACGCAGTATTTT. Translated: CASSPVAGFSDTQYF.